This TCR beta chain was sequenced for a study of radiation and T cells in renal cell carcinoma. The repertoire was sequenced with immunoSEQ multiplex PCR; TCRdb's copy has only in-frame clones and lacks some. Counted here are 120,000 or so clones, around 80% occurring once; the ten biggest clones make up roughly 5.9%. Time point described: blood 2 weeks post-SBRT. Specified treatment: 15 Gy SBRT to primary tumor, nephrectomy 4 weeks later. This renal cell carcinoma was of the clear cell type. The input for sequencing was blood, taken from a patient whose treatment included radiotherapy and nephrectomy. The source is a man between 45 and 60 years old with renal cell carcinoma.

CDR3 protein: CASSMTAGQFF. The CDR3, as DNA: TGTGCCAGCTCGATGACAGCGGGACAGTTCTTC. The chain combines TRBV18 with TRBJ2-1; the match to TRBD2 covers 7 bases. The CDR3 is made up of 11 amino acids. Germline CDR1 reads KGHSH; CDR2 reads LQKENI. With 6 bases clipped from V and 13 bases from J, the junction kept 6 bases outside the gene matches.